This TCR beta chain was recovered during a study of metastatic and nonmetastatic thyroid tumors. Findings of the study overall: It was reportedly found that TCR beta diversity was significantly higher in malignant thyroid tumors than in benign nodules, a difference seen in both blood and tumor samples.

The length of the CDR3 is 13 residues. V lost 4 bases and J lost 1, with 6 bases in between. Germline lookup yields CDR1 MGHRA and CDR2 YSYEKL. As processed by the authors: A classifier for distant metastasis in papillary thyroid cancer was constructed using CDR3 differences observed across clinicopathological groups. TCRdb re-analyzed the PCR reads through MiXCR. The V and J calls come from TCRdb's annotation, not from the publication. The table lists about 30,000 clones, roughly 29% of them singletons. Regarding this clone: Its antigen is unidentified.

Thyroid surgery had not been preceded by any treatment in any patient. This TCR derives from a female donor with papillary thyroid cancer or a benign thyroid nodule (not recorded which). Some clones in this sample may be carry-over from other donors' samples. Source material: blood. The chain recombines TRBV4-1 with TRBJ2-3, with D unclear. This CDR3 is CASSPLGTDTQYF. In DNA form, the CDR3 reads TGCGCCAGCAGCCCCCTGGGCACAGATACGCAGTATTTT.